Listed below are T cell receptor beta chains from one sample, sequenced in a study of cytomegalovirus exposure and HLA in healthy donors. Here immunoSEQ multiplex PCR was the method, and the copy in TCRdb shows in-frame clones only, minus some. The table records roughly 180,000 clones, approximately 89% of them present only once. The sample was PBMCs. These receptors originate from a man under 40 in good health and CMV-seropositive. Each CDR3 is given without its conserved first and last residue.

v_call,j_call,cdr3_aa
TRBV15,TRBJ1-5,ATSRATVYSNQPQH
TRBV6-5,TRBJ2-1,ASSFTPGDNEQF
TRBV7-2,TRBJ1-6,ASSLSERYNSPLH
TRBV4-1,TRBJ1-5,ASSHPGQGVDNQPQH
TRBV27,TRBJ2-1,ASRLLGNLHNEQF
TRBV18,TRBJ2-7,ASSPQGGSSYEQY
TRBV4-3,TRBJ2-1,ASSQLTSGGYNEQF
TRBV29-1,TRBJ2-4,SVVGRGGNIQY
TRBV6-6,TRBJ2-7,ASSPGTSTYEQY
TRBV29-1,TRBJ2-5,SVGGLAGAETQY
TRBV7-2,TRBJ2-1,ASSLANGLNEQF
TRBV10-3,TRBJ2-1,AISGSNEQF
TRBV5-1,TRBJ2-7,ASSLDGYEQY
TRBV4-1,TRBJ2-1,ASSHGQGPDNEQF
TRBV6-4,TRBJ1-3,ARNSGGRGNTIY
TRBV10-3,TRBJ1-1,AIGPGGNTEAF
TRBV5-1,TRBJ2-3,ASSFPQELDTQY